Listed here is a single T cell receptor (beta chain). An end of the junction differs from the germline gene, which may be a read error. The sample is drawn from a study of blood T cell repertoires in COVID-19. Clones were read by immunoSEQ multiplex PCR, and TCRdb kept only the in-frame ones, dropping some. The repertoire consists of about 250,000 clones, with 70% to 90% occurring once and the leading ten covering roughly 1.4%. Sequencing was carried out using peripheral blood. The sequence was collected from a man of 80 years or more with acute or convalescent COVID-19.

Here the CDR3 reads CASSSPSGGKQPQHF. CDR3 DNA sequence: TGTGCCAGCAGTTCACCCTCAGGGGGCAAACAGCCCCAGCATTTT. This chain uses TRBV28 with TRBJ1-5, with 8 bases identical to TRBD1. The CDR3 is 15 amino acids. Germline V gene data show CDR1 as MDHEN and CDR2 as SYDVKM.